Shown below are 29 T cell receptor beta chains from a single sample sequenced in a study of blood T cell repertoires in COVID-19. Sequencing was performed with immunoSEQ multiplex PCR; in TCRdb, only in-frame clones are kept and a portion is missing. Among over 55,000 clones listed, roughly 88% were seen once. The sample was peripheral blood. These receptors were obtained from a human donor in a cohort sampled during active COVID-19.

V usage is TRBV7-8 and J usage is TRBJ2-1, with 8 positions matching TRBD2. There are 16 residues in the CDR3. V lost 5 bases and J lost 5; bases outside the gene matches: 11. CDR1 and CDR2 from the germline V gene are SGHVS and FQNEAQ. The CDR3 region has the DNA TGTGCCAGCAGCCGGAGGACTAGCCCCGAGAACAATGAGCAGTTCTTC. It encodes CASSRRTSPENNEQFF.

The V call is TRBV7-9, the J call TRBJ2-7; 9 bases line up with TRBD1. Germline assignment: CDR1 SEHNR and CDR2 FQNEAQ (reference sequence). The CDR3 consists of 15 residues. With 1 base clipped from V and 7 bases from J, the junction kept 8 bases outside the gene matches. CDR3 sequence (DNA): TGTGCCAGCAGCTTAGGCCGGGACAGGGTTGGAGAGCAGTACTTC. Translation: CASSLGRDRVGEQYF.

The genes are TRBV23-1 and TRBJ2-1; D gene uncertain. TRBV23-1 qualifies as an ORF whose function is uncertain. This CDR3 has 13 residues. V was shortened by 4 bases and J by 9 bases, with 13 bases between the two germline ends. DNA of the CDR3: TGCGCCAGCAGTCCCGGGTTGATGGGTGAGCAGTTCTTC. Translated: CASSPGLMGEQFF.

The chain combines TRBV6-5 with TRBJ2-7; a weak D match, TRBD1 (6 bases). From germline, CDR1 is MNHEY and CDR2 SVGAGI. The CDR3 extends over 15 amino acids. Trimming took off 0 bases at V and 4 bases at J, with 13 bases between the two ends. The CDR3 region has the DNA TGTGCCAGCAGTTACTCGAGGGGGTCGGGGTACGAGCAGTACTTC. Encoded protein: CASSYSRGSGYEQYF.

The chain recombines TRBV27 with TRBJ2-1; TRBD2 aligns across 8 bases. Trimming cost V 7 bases and J 5 bases; bases outside gene matches: 4. CDR1 and CDR2 from the germline V gene are MNHEY and SMNVEV (reference sequence). The CDR3 runs 13 residues. CDR3 nucleotides: TGTGCCAGCAAACTAGCGGAACACAATGAGCAGTTCTTC. Its translation: CASKLAEHNEQFF.

The V and J genes are TRBV11-2 and TRBJ1-2, with TRBD1 as a possible D gene (5 bases). This CDR3 comprises 14 residues. V was clipped by 4 bases and J by 8 bases, with 17 bases between them. The V gene's germline CDR1 is SGHAT and CDR2 FQNNGV. DNA for the CDR3: TGTGCCAGCAGCTCGTTGCCAGGGAAGAAAGGCTACACCTTC. This sequence encodes CASSSLPGKKGYTF.

The CDR3 spells CASGVIWYNEQFF. The CDR3 region has the DNA TGTGCCTCGGGGGTAATTTGGTACAATGAGCAGTTCTTC. The rearrangement links TRBV10-3 to TRBJ2-1, with D tentatively TRBD2 (6 bases). The CDR3 is 13 amino acids. Trimming removed 11 bases at V and 4 bases at J, with 15 bases between. Germline lookup yields CDR1 ENHRY and CDR2 SYGVKD.

The chain carries TRBV11-1 and TRBJ2-2, with D unresolved. CDR1 and CDR2 (germline): SGHAT, FQDESV (reference sequence). The CDR3 sequence is 14 residues long. The V and J ends lost 2 bases and 8 bases respectively, with 12 bases between them. The CDR3 bases are TGTGCCAGCAGCTTAAACCGACAAGGAGGGGAGCTGTTTTTT. This translates into CASSLNRQGGELFF.

V usage is TRBV6-5 and J usage is TRBJ1-5, with a tentative D call TRBD1 (6 bases). V was cut by 4 bases and J by 7 bases, with 17 bases left in between. The CDR3 runs to 15 residues. The germline CDR1 and CDR2 sequences are MNHEY and SVGAGI. CDR3 in amino acids: CASSSLGGSGQPQHF. The CDR3, as DNA: TGTGCCAGCAGTTCCCTTGGGGGCTCAGGCCAGCCCCAGCATTTT.

The chain has TRBV28 and TRBJ1-5; possible D gene TRBD1, 6 bases. The CDR3 extends over 14 amino acids. Trimming removed 8 bases at V and 5 bases at J, with 16 bases between. The germline V gene has CDR1 MDHEN and CDR2 SYDVKM. In nucleotides, the CDR3 is TGTGCCAGCTACACAGGGTTGCCCCATCAGCCCCAGCATTTT. Amino acids: CASYTGLPHQPQHF.

This clone occurred once. CDR3: CASSPIVLGADTEAFF. The DNA for the CDR3 is TGTGCCAGTAGCCCTATAGTGTTGGGGGCTGACACTGAAGCTTTCTTT. The chain combines TRBV19 with TRBJ1-1, with D maybe TRBD1 (6 bases). V was clipped by 6 bases and J by 3 bases, with 20 bases between them. CDR1 and CDR2 (germline): LNHDA, SQIVND (reference sequence). The CDR3 contains 16 residues.

This clone has just a few counts. The V gene is TRBV7-2, the J gene TRBJ2-1; D possibly corresponds to TRBD2 (6 bases). From germline, CDR1 is SGHTA and CDR2 FQGNSA. The CDR3 runs 17 residues. The germline V and J ends were trimmed by 4 bases and 0 bases, with 16 bases remaining between them. Written as DNA, the CDR3 is TGTGCCAGCAGCTATAGGCCCCGGGGGAGCTCCTACAATGAGCAGTTCTTC. Translated: CASSYRPRGSSYNEQFF.

Comment on this clone: Within the sample, other DNA sequences also encode this same CDR3. This chain links TRBV5-1 with TRBJ1-3; TRBD1 matches at 8 bases. The CDR3 contains 14 residues. Unmatched junction bases numbered 3, after V lost 7 bases and J lost 0 bases. Germline V lookup: CDR1 SGHRS, CDR2 YFSETQ. The CDR3 loop is CASGTGGSGNTIYF. CDR3 in DNA: TGCGCCAGCGGCACAGGGGGCTCTGGAAACACCATATATTTT.

The chain has TRBV5-4 and TRBJ1-5; 9 nucleotides align to TRBD1. The CDR3 is 15 amino acids. Germline V gives CDR1 SGHNT, CDR2 YYREEE (reference sequence). V was pared by 4 bases and J by 3 bases, with 5 bases of the junction left unmatched. CDR3 loop: CASSPDRGFNQPQHF. The CDR3 DNA reads as TGTGCCAGCAGCCCAGACAGGGGGTTCAATCAGCCCCAGCATTTT.

This chain uses TRBV9 with TRBJ1-1; possibly TRBD1 for D (5 bases). Germline CDR1 SGDLS, CDR2 YYNGEE. Trimming pared 4 bases from V and 0 bases from J, leaving 13 bases between. This CDR3 has 15 residues. The CDR3 loop is CASSPRREVNTEAFF. CDR3 nucleotide sequence: TGTGCCAGCAGCCCACGCAGGGAAGTGAACACTGAAGCTTTCTTT.

The V and J genes are TRBV6-5 and TRBJ2-1; 11 nucleotides match TRBD2. Germline-derived CDR1 and CDR2 are MNHEY and SVGAGI. The CDR3 consists of 16 residues. Germline trimming cut 0 bases from V and 7 bases from J; bases unmatched to any gene: 5. The CDR3 here is CASSYSISGGANEQFF. Written as DNA, the CDR3 is TGTGCCAGCAGTTACTCGATTAGCGGGGGGGCGAATGAGCAGTTCTTC.

This clone turned up a few times. This rearrangement joins TRBV15 to TRBJ2-5; 8 nucleotides match TRBD1. This CDR3 has 13 residues. Germline assignment: CDR1 LNHNV and CDR2 YYDKDF (reference sequence). Trimming took 1 base from V and 13 from J; bases not matched to a gene: 8. The chain's CDR3 is CATSRGPRDRTYF. CDR3 coding DNA: TGTGCCACCAGCAGAGGCCCACGGGACAGGACGTACTTC.

The rearrangement links TRBV19 to TRBJ2-2; 8 nucleotides match TRBD2. V dropped 9 bases and J dropped 5; count of bases not matched to a gene: 11. The CDR3 sequence is 15 residues long. Germline V gene sequence: CDR1 LNHDA, CDR2 SQIVND (reference sequence). This CDR3 reads CASTSGTGGTGELFF. CDR3 in DNA: TGTGCCAGCACGTCCGGCACGGGAGGGACCGGGGAGCTGTTTTTT.

The chain employs TRBV7-2 and TRBJ1-1, with no clear D. CDR3 size: 14 residues. Germline CDR1 and CDR2: SGHTA and FQGNSA. V shed 7 bases and J shed 1 base, with 13 bases lying between them. The CDR3 here is CASTRPGSNTEAFF. The CDR3 bases are TGTGCCAGCACCCGCCCGGGGTCGAACACTGAAGCTTTCTTT.

The chain links TRBV6-5 to TRBJ2-1, with a tentative D call TRBD2 (5 bases). CDR1 MNHEY and CDR2 SVGAGI come from the germline V gene. The length of the CDR3 is 13 residues. Trimming removed 6 bases from V and 9 bases from J, with 15 bases in between. The CDR3 coding sequence is TGTGCCAGCAGCCCGACACTAGTAGTTGAGCAGTTCTTC. Its translation: CASSPTLVVEQFF.

This clone was seen only a few times. The CDR3 nucleotides are TGTGCCAGCAGAAAGACAGGGAACTGTTCACCCCTCCACTTT. Encoded protein: CASRKTGNCSPLHF. This chain joins TRBV21-1 and TRBJ1-6; the table's D gene call, TRBD1, was not cross checked with the DNA. TRBV21-1 is tagged as a pseudogene. The CDR3 is made up of 14 amino acids.

This chain connects TRBV5-6 to TRBJ1-1, with 9 bases identical to TRBD1. Trimming cost V 4 bases and J 4 bases; bases outside gene matches: 5. Germline CDR1 is SGHDT and CDR2 is YYEEEE. CDR3 length equals 14 residues. The CDR3 DNA follows: TGTGCCAGCAGCCGGAACAGGGGGCTCACTGAAGCTTTCTTT. Protein product: CASSRNRGLTEAFF.

As DNA, the CDR3 is TGTGCCAGCAGCTTAGCGAGCGGGACAGGGGGCTATGGCTACACCTTC. Its protein is CASSLASGTGGYGYTF. The V and J genes are TRBV7-2 and TRBJ1-2; 11 bases fit TRBD1. J gave up 4 bases and V 0 bases, and 4 bases lay outside the gene matches. Germline V gene sequence: CDR1 SGHTA, CDR2 FQGNSA. The CDR3 contains 16 residues.

CDR3 protein: CASSQERGRGQPQHF. CDR3 in DNA: TGCGCCAGCAGCCAAGAAAGGGGAAGAGGTCAGCCCCAGCATTTT. The chain employs TRBV4-3 and TRBJ1-5, with D perhaps matching TRBD1 (5 bases). Per germline, CDR1 LGHNA and CDR2 YSLEER. Trimming pared 0 bases from V and 6 bases from J, leaving 12 bases between. The CDR3 is 15 amino acids.

The J gene is TRBJ2-2, the V gene TRBV7-2; possible D gene TRBD1, 6 bases. Trimming took off 5 bases at V and 1 base at J, with 14 bases between the two ends. CDR1 is SGHTA, CDR2 FQGNSA, per germline. The CDR3 contains 16 residues. DNA of the CDR3: TGTGCCAGCAGCGCTTCCGGGACAATGAACACCGGGGAGCTGTTTTTT. It is translated as CASSASGTMNTGELFF. Drawing the rest from reference TRBV7-2 and TRBJ2-2, the complete variable domain is GAGVSQSPSNKVTEKGKDVELRCDPISGHTALYWYRQSLGQGLEFLIYFQGNSAPDKSGLPSDRFSAERTGGSVSTLTIQRTQQEDSAVYLCASSASGTMNTGELFFGEGSRLTVL.

This clone was picked up a small number of times. The CDR3 nucleotides are TGTGCCAGCAGCTTAGGCCGGGGGGCCTACGAGCAGTACTTC. Its translation is CASSLGRGAYEQYF. This chain connects TRBV7-9 to TRBJ2-7; 7 nucleotides agree with TRBD2. CDR3 length: 14 residues. Germline-derived CDR1 and CDR2 are SEHNR and FQNEAQ (reference sequence). V lost 1 base and J lost 2; bases outside the gene matches: 2.

This chain links TRBV5-1 with TRBJ1-2; 11 nucleotides agree with TRBD1. The germline CDR1 and CDR2 sequences are SGHRS and YFSETQ. V was clipped by 4 bases and J by 6 bases; unmatched bases: 8. This CDR3 contains 15 residues. CDR3 nucleotide sequence: TGCGCCAGCAGCCCCGGGACAGGGGGTTTCGATGGCTACACCTTC. Its protein is CASSPGTGGFDGYTF.

CDR3 in amino acids: CASRPKEGTGIGETQYF. Written as DNA, the CDR3 is TGTGCCAGCAGGCCAAAAGAGGGGACAGGGATTGGAGAGACCCAGTACTTC. V usage is TRBV11-2 and J usage is TRBJ2-5, with 9 bases aligning to TRBD1. The CDR3 loop spans 17 amino acids. In germline, CDR1 is SGHAT, CDR2 FQNNGV. V dropped 6 bases and J dropped 4; count of bases not matched to a gene: 15.

The chain recombines TRBV28 with TRBJ1-5, with 7 bases that match TRBD1. Germline assignment: CDR1 MDHEN and CDR2 SYDVKM. The CDR3 loop spans 15 amino acids. V lost 2 bases, J lost 3 bases, and 4 bases stayed unmatched. Here the CDR3 DNA reads TGTGCCAGCAGTTTACTGGGACAGATCAATCAGCCCCAGCATTTT. It codes for CASSLLGQINQPQHF. The full variable domain, in which reference TRBV28 and TRBJ1-5 provide the parts outside the CDR3, is DVKVTQSSRYLVKRTGEKVFLECVQDMDHENMFWYRQDPGLGLRLIYFSYDVKMKEKGDIPEGYSVSREKKERFSLILESASTNQTSMYLCASSLLGQINQPQHFGDGTRLSIL.